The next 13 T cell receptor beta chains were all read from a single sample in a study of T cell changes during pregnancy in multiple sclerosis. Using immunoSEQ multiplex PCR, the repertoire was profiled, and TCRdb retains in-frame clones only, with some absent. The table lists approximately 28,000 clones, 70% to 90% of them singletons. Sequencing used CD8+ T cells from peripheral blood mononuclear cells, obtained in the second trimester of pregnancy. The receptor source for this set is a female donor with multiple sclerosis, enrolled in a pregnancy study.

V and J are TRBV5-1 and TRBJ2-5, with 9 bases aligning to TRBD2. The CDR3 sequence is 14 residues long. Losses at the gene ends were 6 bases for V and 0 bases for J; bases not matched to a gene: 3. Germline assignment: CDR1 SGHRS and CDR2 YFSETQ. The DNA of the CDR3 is TGCGCCAGCAACGCGGGAGGGTACCAAGAGACCCAGTACTTC. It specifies CASNAGGYQETQYF.

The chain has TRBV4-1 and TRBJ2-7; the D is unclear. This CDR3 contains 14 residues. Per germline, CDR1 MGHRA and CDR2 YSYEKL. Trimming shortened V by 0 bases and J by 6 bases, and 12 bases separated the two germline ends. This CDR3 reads CASSQDLRPGEQYF. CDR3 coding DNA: TGCGCCAGCAGCCAAGACCTACGGCCGGGCGAGCAGTACTTC.

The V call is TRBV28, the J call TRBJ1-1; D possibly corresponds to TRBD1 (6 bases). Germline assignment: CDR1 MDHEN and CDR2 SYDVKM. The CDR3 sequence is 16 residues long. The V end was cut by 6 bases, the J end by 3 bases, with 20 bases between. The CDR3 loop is CASSQITGKRDTEAFF. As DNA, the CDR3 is TGTGCCAGCAGCCAAATCACAGGGAAACGGGACACTGAAGCTTTCTTT.

The CDR3 coding sequence is TGTGCCAGCAGTTACAGGGACTCCTACGAGCAGTACTTC. It translates to CASSYRDSYEQYF. The V call is TRBV28, the J call TRBJ2-7; TRBD1 is a possible D gene (6 bases). Germline V lookup: CDR1 MDHEN, CDR2 SYDVKM. Trimming left V 4 bases short and J 0 bases short, with 7 bases between. This CDR3 comprises 13 residues.

The CDR3 DNA sequence: TGCGCCAGCAGCCAAGCGGTAGCGGGAGGTTCTATAGATGAGCAGTTCTTC. Its translation is CASSQAVAGGSIDEQFF. J is TRBJ2-1 and V is TRBV4-3, with 10 bases aligning to TRBD2. Germline-derived CDR1 and CDR2 are LGHNA and YSLEER. The CDR3 has 17 residues. V shed 1 base and J 8 bases; nucleotides not matched to a gene: 11.

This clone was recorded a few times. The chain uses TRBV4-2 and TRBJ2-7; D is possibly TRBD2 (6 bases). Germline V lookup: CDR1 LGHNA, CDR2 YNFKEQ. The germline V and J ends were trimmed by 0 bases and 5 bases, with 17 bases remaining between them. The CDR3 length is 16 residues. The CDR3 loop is CASSQEGPGERNEQYF. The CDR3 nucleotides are TGTGCCAGCAGCCAAGAGGGTCCGGGAGAAAGAAACGAGCAGTACTTC.

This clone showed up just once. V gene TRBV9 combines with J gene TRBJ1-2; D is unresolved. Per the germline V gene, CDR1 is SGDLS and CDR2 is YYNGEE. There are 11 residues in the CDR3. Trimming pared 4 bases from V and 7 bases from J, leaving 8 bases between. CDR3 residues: CASSSLVGYTF. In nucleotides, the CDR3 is TGTGCCAGCAGCTCCCTCGTTGGCTACACCTTC.

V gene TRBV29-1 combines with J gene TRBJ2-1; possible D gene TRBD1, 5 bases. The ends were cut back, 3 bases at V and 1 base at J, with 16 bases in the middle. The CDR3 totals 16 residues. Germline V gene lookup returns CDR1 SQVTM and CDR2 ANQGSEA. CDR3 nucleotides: TGCAGCGTTGAGTACGGTATGCAGGGATCCTACAATGAGCAGTTCTTC. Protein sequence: CSVEYGMQGSYNEQFF.

The CDR3 DNA follows: TGTGCCAGTAGTAAGGGGACAGGGGTGTCCGAGACCCAGTACTTC. Amino acid sequence: CASSKGTGVSETQYF. The J gene is TRBJ2-5, the V gene TRBV19, with 10 bases identical to TRBD1. V dropped 4 bases and J dropped 5; count of bases not matched to a gene: 7. Germline assignment: CDR1 LNHDA and CDR2 SQIVND (reference sequence). The CDR3 runs to 15 residues. The variable domain in full, completed from reference TRBV19 and TRBJ2-5, reads DGGITQSPKYLFRKEGQNVTLSCEQNLNHDAMYWYRQDPGQGLRLIYYSQIVNDFQKGDIAEGYSVSREKKESFPLTVTSAQKNPTAFYLCASSKGTGVSETQYFGPGTRLLVL.

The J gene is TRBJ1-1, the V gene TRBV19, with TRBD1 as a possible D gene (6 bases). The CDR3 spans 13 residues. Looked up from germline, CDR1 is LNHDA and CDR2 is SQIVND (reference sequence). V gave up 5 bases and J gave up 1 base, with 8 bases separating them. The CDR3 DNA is TGTGCCAGTAGTGCGACAGGGAACACTGAAGCTTTCTTT. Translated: CASSATGNTEAFF.

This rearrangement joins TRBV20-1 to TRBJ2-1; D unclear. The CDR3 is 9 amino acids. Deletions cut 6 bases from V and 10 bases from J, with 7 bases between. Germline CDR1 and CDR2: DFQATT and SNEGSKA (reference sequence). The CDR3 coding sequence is TGCAGTGCCCCCTTCGAGCAGTTCTTC. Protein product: CSAPFEQFF.

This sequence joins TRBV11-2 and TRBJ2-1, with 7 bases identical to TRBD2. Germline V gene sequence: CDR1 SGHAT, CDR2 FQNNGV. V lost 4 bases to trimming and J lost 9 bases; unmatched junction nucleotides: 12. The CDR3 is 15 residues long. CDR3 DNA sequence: TGTGCCAGCAGCTCCCCGGGACTACGCTACGGTGAGCAGTTCTTC. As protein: CASSSPGLRYGEQFF.

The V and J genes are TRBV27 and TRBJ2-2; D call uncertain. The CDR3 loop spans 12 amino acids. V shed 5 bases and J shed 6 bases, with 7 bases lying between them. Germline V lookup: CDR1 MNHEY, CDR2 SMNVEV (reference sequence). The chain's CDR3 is CASSTRAGELFF. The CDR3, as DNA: TGTGCCAGCAGTACCCGGGCCGGGGAGCTGTTTTTT.